This T cell receptor (beta chain) was obtained from a study of PD-1 blockade in classical Hodgkin lymphoma. Generated by immunoSEQ multiplex PCR, the TCRdb table keeps only in-frame clones and is missing some. The sample contains 13,000 to 15,000 clones, about four fifths of which appear only once. CDR1 and CDR2 (germline): LNHDA, SQIVND (reference sequence). The CDR3 loop spans 12 amino acids. The V and J ends lost 3 bases and 10 bases respectively, with 12 bases between them. Time point here: cycle 4 day 1 (C4D1), after 6 weeks of nivolumab. Exposure to brentuximab vedotin varied, and each patient had relapsed following autologous stem cell transplantation.

This clonotype was obtained from a human donor with classical Hodgkin lymphoma. The sample in question was peripheral blood mononuclear cells (PBMCs), obtained before the fourth cycle of nivolumab. The genes are TRBV19 and TRBJ1-2; tentatively, D is TRBD1 (5 bases). CDR3 sequence (DNA): TGTGCCAGTAGTATCTGGGACCGAGACTACACCTTC. Translating gives CASSIWDRDYTF.